Below are 9 T cell receptor beta chains sequenced from a single sample in a study of T cell repertoires and HLA-DP antigens (dated by TCRdb to the late 2010s). What these receptors recognize is not known. The protocol used for the library was the immunoSEQ multiplex PCR assay. TCRdb's version of the immuneACCESS table is confined to in-frame rearrangements and falls short of the full clone set. An unresolved V gene accounts for under half of the shortfall where checked; the remainder is of unknown origin. The sample yields around 100,000 clones; 85% to 95% were counted once. The ten largest clones add up to 0.25% to 0.3% of the sample. Specimen: CD4+ T cells from PBMCs. The receptors here all came from a woman between 18 and 30 years old in good health and CMV-seronegative.

The genes are TRBV19 and TRBJ2-3; D unresolved. V was trimmed by 2 bases and J by 2 bases, leaving 8 bases between them. Germline values: CDR1 LNHDA, CDR2 SQIVND (reference sequence). The CDR3 contains 14 residues. CDR3 sequence reads: CASSISGPTDTQYF. The DNA for the CDR3 is TGTGCCAGTAGTATAAGTGGCCCCACAGATACGCAGTATTTT.

The rearrangement uses TRBV7-3 and TRBJ2-1; 7 bases agree with TRBD2. The CDR3 is 12 residues long. Germline V gene data show CDR1 as SGHTA and CDR2 as FQGTGA. The J segment lost 11 bases and the V segment lost 5 bases, leaving 6 bases of the junction unmatched. The CDR3 is CASSPGGTKQFF. In DNA form, the CDR3 reads TGTGCCAGCAGCCCTGGGGGGACTAAGCAGTTCTTC.

The V call is TRBV27, the J call TRBJ1-2; D gene unclear. Trimming removed 3 bases at V and 4 bases at J, with 9 bases between. Germline V gene data show CDR1 as MNHEY and CDR2 as SMNVEV (reference sequence). This CDR3 is 13 amino acids long. This CDR3 reads CASSFRGIYGYTF. Here the CDR3 DNA reads TGTGCCAGCAGTTTCCGGGGAATCTATGGCTACACCTTC.

V and J are TRBV2 and TRBJ1-5; TRBD1 is a possible D gene (5 bases). CDR1 SNHLY and CDR2 FYNNEI come from the germline V gene. V shed 5 bases and J shed 6 bases, with 20 bases lying between them. This CDR3 is built from 16 residues. CDR3 coding DNA: TGTGCCAGCAGTCAGGGCTACGGCAGGGTCGGTCAGCCCCAGCATTTT. Its translation: CASSQGYGRVGQPQHF.

The V call is TRBV5-1, the J call TRBJ1-4; a possible D gene is TRBD1 (5 bases). V was clipped by 0 bases and J by 8 bases, with 14 bases between them. Germline V gene sequence: CDR1 SGHRS, CDR2 YFSETQ. CDR3 length: 15 residues. The CDR3, as DNA: TGCGCCAGCAGCTTGGTCGGGGGGGTCAACGAAAAACTGTTTTTT. Residues: CASSLVGGVNEKLFF.

The chain recombines TRBV28 with TRBJ2-3; TRBD1 matches 8 bases. V lost 2 bases, J lost 1 base, and 2 bases stayed unmatched. The V gene's germline CDR1 is MDHEN and CDR2 SYDVKM. The CDR3 has 15 residues. The DNA for the CDR3 is TGTGCCAGCAGTTTACAGGGGGCGGGCACAGATACGCAGTATTTT. This gives the protein CASSLQGAGTDTQYF. The full variable domain, with the rest looked up from reference TRBV28 and TRBJ2-3, is DVKVTQSSRYLVKRTGEKVFLECVQDMDHENMFWYRQDPGLGLRLIYFSYDVKMKEKGDIPEGYSVSREKKERFSLILESASTNQTSMYLCASSLQGAGTDTQYFGPGTRLTVL.

This chain joins TRBV5-5 and TRBJ2-5, with D unresolved. The CDR3 is made up of 11 amino acids. V was pared by 3 bases and J by 4 bases, with 4 bases between. Germline CDR1 SGHKS, CDR2 YYEKEE (reference sequence). The CDR3 DNA sequence: TGTGCCAGCAGCTCGGGAGAGACCCAGTACTTC. Amino acid sequence: CASSSGETQYF.

The CDR3 loop reads CASSPSRADSAKETQYF. The CDR3 bases are TGTGCCAGCAGCCCATCTAGAGCTGACTCGGCCAAAGAGACCCAGTACTTC. The V and J genes are TRBV7-9 and TRBJ2-5; D is undetermined. The CDR3 runs 17 residues. The germline gives CDR1 SEHNR, CDR2 FQNEAQ (reference sequence). V was cut by 5 bases and J by 3 bases, with 22 bases left in between.

The J gene is TRBJ1-6, the V gene TRBV6-5; D call uncertain. Germline loops: CDR1 MNHEY, CDR2 SVGAGI. The V gene lost 1 base and the J gene lost 9 bases, with 4 bases spanning the gap. CDR3 length equals 12 residues. Here the CDR3 reads CASSYWGSPLHF. The CDR3 nucleotides are TGTGCCAGCAGTTACTGGGGTTCACCCCTCCACTTT.